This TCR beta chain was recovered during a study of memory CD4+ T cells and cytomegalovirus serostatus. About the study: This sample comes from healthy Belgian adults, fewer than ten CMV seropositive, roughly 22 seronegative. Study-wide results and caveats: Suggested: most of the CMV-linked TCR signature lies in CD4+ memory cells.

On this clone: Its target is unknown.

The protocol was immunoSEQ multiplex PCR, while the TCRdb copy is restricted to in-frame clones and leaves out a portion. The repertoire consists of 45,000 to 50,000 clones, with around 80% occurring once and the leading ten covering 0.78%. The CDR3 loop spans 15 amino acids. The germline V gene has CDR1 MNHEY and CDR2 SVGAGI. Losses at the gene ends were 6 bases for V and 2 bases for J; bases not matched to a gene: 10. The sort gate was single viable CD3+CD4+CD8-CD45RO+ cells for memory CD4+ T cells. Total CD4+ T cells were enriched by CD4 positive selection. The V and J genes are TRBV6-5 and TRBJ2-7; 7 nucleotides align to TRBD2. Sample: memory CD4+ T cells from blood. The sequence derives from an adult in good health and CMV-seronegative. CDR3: CASRPASGGTYEQYF. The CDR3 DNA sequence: TGTGCCAGCAGACCAGCATCGGGAGGCACCTACGAGCAGTACTTC.